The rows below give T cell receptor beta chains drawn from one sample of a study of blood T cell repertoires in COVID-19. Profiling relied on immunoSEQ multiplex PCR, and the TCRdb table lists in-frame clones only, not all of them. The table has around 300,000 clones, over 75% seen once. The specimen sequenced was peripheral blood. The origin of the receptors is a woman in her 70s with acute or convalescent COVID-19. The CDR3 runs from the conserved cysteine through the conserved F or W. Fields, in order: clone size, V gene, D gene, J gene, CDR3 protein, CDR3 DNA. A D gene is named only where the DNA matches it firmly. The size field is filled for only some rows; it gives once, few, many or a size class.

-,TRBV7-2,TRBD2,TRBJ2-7,CASSWSGGPAYEQYF,TGTGCCAGCAGCTGGAGCGGGGGGCCCGCCTACGAGCAGTACTTC
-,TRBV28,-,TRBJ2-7,CASSRLERLDTYEQYF,TGTGCCAGCAGCCGACTCGAGAGGCTGGATACCTACGAGCAGTACTTC
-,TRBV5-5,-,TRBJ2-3,CASSLLDSWRDTQYF,TGTGCCAGCAGCTTGTTGGACTCCTGGCGGGATACGCAGTATTTT
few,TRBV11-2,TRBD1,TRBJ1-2,CASSSNRGIYGYTF,TGTGCCAGCAGCTCAAACAGGGGTATCTATGGCTACACCTTC
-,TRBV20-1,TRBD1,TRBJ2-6,CSASYTGGNSGANVLTF,TGCAGTGCTAGTTACACAGGGGGGAATTCTGGGGCCAACGTCCTGACTTTC
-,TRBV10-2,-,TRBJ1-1,CASSEAGTIYDEAFF,TGCGCCAGCAGTGAGGCCGGGACAATATACGATGAAGCTTTCTTT
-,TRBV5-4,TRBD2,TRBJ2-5,CASSLDSGGARETQYF,TGTGCCAGCAGCTTGGATAGCGGGGGGGCCCGAGAGACCCAGTACTTC
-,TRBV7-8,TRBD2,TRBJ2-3,CASSFRLREGKLAGGSGDTQYF,TGTGCCAGCAGCTTTAGGCTTCGTGAGGGCAAGCTAGCGGGGGGGTCAGGAGATACGCAGTATTTT
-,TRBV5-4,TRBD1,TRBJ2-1,CASSQGAQGNEQFF,TGTGCCAGCAGCCAGGGGGCGCAGGGGAATGAGCAGTTCTTC
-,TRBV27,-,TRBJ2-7,CASSAGILYEQYF,TGTGCCAGCAGTGCCGGGATCCTCTACGAGCAGTACTTC
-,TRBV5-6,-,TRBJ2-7,CASTQTGTTSYEQYF,TGTGCCAGCACCCAAACAGGGACAACTTCCTACGAGCAGTACTTC
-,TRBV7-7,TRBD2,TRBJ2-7,CASSLGRGDSYEQYF,TGTGCTAGCAGCTTGGGGCGGGGGGACTCCTACGAGCAGTACTTC
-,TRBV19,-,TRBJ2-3,CASRVQGSTDTQYF,TGTGCCAGTAGGGTCCAGGGGAGCACAGATACGCAGTATTTT
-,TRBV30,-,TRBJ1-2,CASGGVGYTF,TGTGCTTCCGGAGGGGTCGGCTACACCTTC
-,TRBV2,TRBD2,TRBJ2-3,CASSRGGTTRDTDTQYF,TGTGCCAGCAGCCGGGGAGGGACTACTCGAGACACAGATACGCAGTATTTT
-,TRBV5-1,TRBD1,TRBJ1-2,CASSRGGQGDGYTF,TGCGCCAGCAGCCGCGGGGGACAGGGGGATGGCTACACCTTC
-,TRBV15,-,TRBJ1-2,CATSRDGRGLGYGYTF,TGTGCCACCAGCAGAGATGGGAGGGGACTCGGCTATGGCTACACCTTC
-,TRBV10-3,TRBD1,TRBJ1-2,CAIGQGDYGYTF,TGTGCCATCGGACAGGGAGACTATGGCTACACCTTC
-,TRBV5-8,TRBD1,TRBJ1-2,CASSLGQGITYGYTF,TGTGCCAGCAGCTTGGGACAGGGGATTACCTATGGCTACACCTTC
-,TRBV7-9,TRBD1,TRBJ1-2,CASSLVQGASYGYTF,TGTGCCAGCAGCTTAGTCCAGGGGGCAAGCTATGGCTACACCTTC
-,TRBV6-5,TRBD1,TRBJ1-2,CASSYRTGTNGYTF,TGTGCCAGCAGTTACCGGACAGGCACGAATGGCTACACCTTC
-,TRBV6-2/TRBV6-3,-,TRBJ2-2,CASSPLLLGTGELFF,TGTGCCAGCAGCCCGCTATTACTAGGGACCGGGGAGCTGTTTTTT
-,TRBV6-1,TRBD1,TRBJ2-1,CASSEIEGARSYNEQFF,TGTGCCAGCAGTGAAATTGAGGGGGCCCGCTCCTACAATGAGCAGTTCTTC
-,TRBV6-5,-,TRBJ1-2,CASSYSSLNNYGYTF,TGTGCCAGCAGTTACTCCAGTTTGAATAACTATGGCTACACCTTC